These 19 T cell receptor beta chains were sequenced from one sample in a study of OX40 agonist ivuxolimab in advanced cancers. Only in-frame clones appear in the TCRdb table, and some are missing; sequencing was by immunoSEQ multiplex PCR. The sample lists 85,000 to 120,000 clones, roughly nine tenths occurring once. The starting material was CD4+ or CD8+ T cells sorted from blood, obtained in a trial of the OX40 agonist ivuxolimab. These receptors all come from an adult with an advanced solid tumor such as melanoma, head and neck, liver or kidney cancer.

The V gene is TRBV28, the J gene TRBJ1-2; no clear D gene. The CDR3 length is 13 residues. Germline loops: CDR1 MDHEN, CDR2 SYDVKM. Trimming took 4 bases from V and 8 from J, leaving 14 bases between them. This chain's CDR3 is CASSSGTLGGYTF. CDR3 bases: TGTGCCAGCAGTTCCGGAACTCTTGGAGGCTACACCTTC.

The rearrangement links TRBV10-3 to TRBJ2-7, with 11 bases matching TRBD2. CDR3 size: 15 residues. Germline assignment: CDR1 ENHRY and CDR2 SYGVKD. Trimming cost V 3 bases and J 4 bases; bases outside gene matches: 5. The CDR3 here is CAISEIAGGPYEQYF. In DNA form, the CDR3 reads TGTGCCATCAGTGAAATAGCGGGGGGGCCGTACGAGCAGTACTTC.

The chain carries TRBV30 and TRBJ1-4, with a possible D match to TRBD1 (5 bases). V lost 2 bases, J lost 2 bases, and 15 bases lay in between. The V gene's germline CDR1 is GTSNPN and CDR2 SVGIG (reference sequence). This CDR3 has 16 residues. The CDR3 is CAWSPKAGVTNEKLFF. DNA for the CDR3: TGTGCCTGGAGTCCGAAAGCGGGGGTGACTAATGAAAAACTGTTTTTT.

The chain links TRBV7-2 to TRBJ2-7; TRBD1 matches 11 bases. The CDR3 is made up of 16 amino acids. The V and J ends lost 5 bases and 3 bases, in that order; junction bases with no gene match: 9. Germline loops: CDR1 SGHTA, CDR2 FQGNSA. For the CDR3, the DNA is TGTGCCAGCAGCCCCCTTTTGGGACAGGGGGGCTACGAGCAGTACTTC. Its translation: CASSPLLGQGGYEQYF.

The chain employs TRBV7-2 and TRBJ1-3; possible D gene TRBD1, 6 bases. This CDR3 has 16 amino acids. Germline V gene lookup returns CDR1 SGHTA and CDR2 FQGNSA. V gave up 0 bases and J gave up 2 bases, with 11 bases separating them. For the CDR3, the DNA is TGTGCCAGCAGCTTAGCAGGGGGGCTGGCTGGAAACACCATATATTTT. This codes for CASSLAGGLAGNTIYF.

The V and J genes are TRBV29-1 and TRBJ1-1, with 8 bases lining up with TRBD1. Unmatched junction bases numbered 6, after V lost 8 bases and J lost 4 bases. Germline-derived CDR1 and CDR2 are SQVTM and ANQGSEA. This CDR3 has 12 amino acids. CDR3: CSSQDRGTEAFF. The CDR3 DNA is TGCAGCAGTCAAGACAGGGGCACTGAAGCTTTCTTT.

The V gene is TRBV28, the J gene TRBJ2-5; 8 nucleotides agree with TRBD1. Germline CDR1 MDHEN, CDR2 SYDVKM. The CDR3 extends over 15 amino acids. V was pared by 6 bases and J by 2 bases, with 8 bases of the junction left unmatched. CDR3 region: CASRPTGGTQETQYF. As DNA, the CDR3 is TGTGCCAGCAGGCCCACAGGGGGAACGCAAGAGACCCAGTACTTC.

The count of this clone is one. V usage is TRBV9 and J usage is TRBJ2-2, with 10 bases lining up with TRBD2. The CDR3 extends over 14 amino acids. The V segment lost 2 bases and the J segment 5 bases; nucleotides outside the gene matches: 0. CDR1 and CDR2 (germline): SGDLS, YYNGEE. Here the CDR3 reads CASSVSGRTGELFF. In DNA form, the CDR3 reads TGTGCCAGCAGCGTTAGCGGGAGGACCGGGGAGCTGTTTTTT.

This clone was recorded once. V usage is TRBV5-1 and J usage is TRBJ2-3, with a tentative D call TRBD2 (6 bases). The CDR3 consists of 17 residues. Per germline, CDR1 SGHRS and CDR2 YFSETQ. V was shortened by 0 bases and J by 2 bases, with 16 bases between the two germline ends. As DNA, the CDR3 is TGCGCCAGCAGCTTGGCCAGTTTCGCGGGGCCCACAGATACGCAGTATTTT. Translated: CASSLASFAGPTDTQYF. Based on the CDR3 plus reference TRBV5-1 and TRBJ2-3, the full variable domain is KAGVTQTPRYLIKTRGQQVTLSCSPISGHRSVSWYQQTPGQGLQFLFEYFSETQRNKGNFPGRFSGRQFSNSRSEMNVSTLELGDSALYLCASSLASFAGPTDTQYFGPGTRLTVL.

The chain couples TRBV2 to TRBJ1-1; 8 bases line up with TRBD1. The CDR3 sequence is 13 residues long. Germline V gene sequence: CDR1 SNHLY, CDR2 FYNNEI. V was pared by 7 bases and J by 11 bases, with 12 bases of the junction left unmatched. The DNA for the CDR3 is TGTGCCAGCATTGGGGTGGCAGGGGGCAAGGCTTTCTTT. Its protein product is CASIGVAGGKAFF.

This chain links TRBV7-3 with TRBJ1-2, with 7 bases identical to TRBD1. The germline gives CDR1 SGHTA, CDR2 FQGTGA. The V segment lost 6 bases and the J segment 0 bases; nucleotides outside the gene matches: 7. This CDR3 is 15 amino acids long. CDR3 sequence reads: CASSLGDRPNYGYTF. The CDR3 DNA reads TGTGCCAGCAGTCTTGGGGACAGACCTAACTATGGCTACACCTTC.

The chain employs TRBV7-9 and TRBJ2-7; D remains unclear. Trimming took 2 bases from V and 0 from J, leaving 11 bases between them. In germline, CDR1 is SEHNR, CDR2 FQNEAQ (reference sequence). The CDR3 length is 15 residues. DNA for the CDR3: TGTGCCAGCAGCTTACTTTCCTACAGCTCCTACGAGCAGTACTTC. It specifies CASSLLSYSSYEQYF.

The V gene is TRBV6-4, the J gene TRBJ2-2, with 10 positions matching TRBD2. This CDR3 region has 16 residues. Germline assignment: CDR1 MRHNA and CDR2 SNTAGT. Trimming at V came to 3 bases and at J to 3 bases, leaving 4 bases not matched to a gene. The CDR3 DNA sequence: TGTGCCAGCAGTGAGAGCGGGGGGGTCTACACCGGGGAGCTGTTTTTT. Encoded protein: CASSESGGVYTGELFF.

This chain uses TRBV28 with TRBJ2-7; perhaps TRBD1 as D (6 bases). The germline V gene has CDR1 MDHEN and CDR2 SYDVKM. There are 13 residues in the CDR3. V shed 8 bases and J shed 4 bases, with 15 bases lying between them. CDR3 nucleotide sequence: TGTGCCAGCCTAAACCGGGACACTTACGAGCAGTACTTC. Its protein product is CASLNRDTYEQYF.

The chain carries TRBV7-9 and TRBJ1-4; 7 positions agree with TRBD1. CDR3 length equals 14 residues. V trimming: 1 base; J trimming: 7 bases; junction bases outside the gene matches: 3. CDR1 is SEHNR and CDR2 is FQNEAQ in the germline V gene (reference sequence). In DNA form, the CDR3 reads TGTGCCAGCAGCTTAGACAGGGGCAGTGAAAAACTGTTTTTT. It specifies CASSLDRGSEKLFF.

This clone has just one count. The rearrangement uses TRBV28 and TRBJ1-2, with 9 bases matching TRBD1. V trimming: 5 bases; J trimming: 6 bases; junction bases outside the gene matches: 13. Germline V gives CDR1 MDHEN, CDR2 SYDVKM. This CDR3 is built from 16 residues. The CDR3 nucleotides are TGTGCCAGCAGTCTAGGTCCGGGACAGGGAGGAAATGGCTACACCTTC. Translation: CASSLGPGQGGNGYTF.

V is TRBV27 and J is TRBJ1-5; D gene ambiguous. Germline lookup yields CDR1 MNHEY and CDR2 SMNVEV (reference sequence). The CDR3 extends over 14 amino acids. Trimming cost V 2 bases and J 5 bases, with 10 bases left between them. The CDR3 sequence is CASSLTVTHQPQHF. The CDR3 region has the DNA TGTGCCAGCAGTTTAACGGTAACTCATCAGCCCCAGCATTTT.

In this sample, this clone turned up once. CDR3 in DNA: TGCAGCGCCAAAGACAGGTCCCCGGAAGCTTTCTTT. Amino acid sequence: CSAKDRSPEAFF. This chain joins TRBV29-1 and TRBJ1-1; tentatively, D is TRBD1 (6 bases). V was clipped by 7 bases and J by 8 bases, with 17 bases between them. The CDR3 runs to 12 residues. The germline CDR1 and CDR2 sequences are SQVTM and ANQGSEA.

The gene calls are TRBV7-2 and TRBJ2-5; tentatively, D is TRBD1 (5 bases). The CDR3 has 13 residues. CDR1 and CDR2 from the germline V gene are SGHTA and FQGNSA. V gave up 3 bases and J gave up 5 bases, with 10 bases separating them. The CDR3 reads CASSFAGLETQYF. CDR3 sequence (DNA): TGTGCCAGCAGCTTCGCAGGGTTGGAGACCCAGTACTTC.